This TCR beta chain is drawn from a study of beta chain features in type 1 diabetes (dated by TCRdb to the late 2010s). At the level of the whole study: Mean age, gender distribution, total cell number and subset yield were not different between patients and healthy donors. A total of roughly 100 million sorted cells were examined across all samples, and the number of cells per subset was strongly correlated with RNA yield. The study compared TCRB repertoires of sorted circulating CD4+ T cell subsets between recently diagnosed type 1 diabetes patients and matched healthy donors. Regulatory and stem cell-like memory subsets were isolated from only 8 patients and roughly eight healthy donors, whereas naive and central memory subsets came from all 28 donors. What the authors observed across the whole study: In all four CD4+ subsets, TCRB CDR3 length was moderately but significantly shorter in type 1 diabetes patients. PCR might favor shorter templates, but patient and control samples were amplified and corrected together, so any skew would affect both groups equally. The naive, central memory and regulatory TCRB repertoires appeared to resemble one another more closely among patients than among healthy donors. Because small numbers of individuals were included in the HLA sub-analyses, any influence of HLA type on TCRB rearrangement was left unresolved. Fewer insertions and more nucleotide deletions at VDJ recombination sites were observed in patients with type 1 diabetes, implying thymic rearrangement abnormalities. Because cDNA was sequenced instead of genomic DNA, highly expressing activated cells could be over-represented, though the groups showed no difference in activation or CD3 levels.

This clone was picked up a small number of times. Its antigen specificity is not known. Per-base qualities were not stored, and no clone one base away is much larger. V lost 4 bases and J lost 7 bases; the stretch between them is 18 bases long. As encoded in the germline V gene, CDR1 is SGDLS while CDR2 is YYNGEE. The CDR3 starts with the cysteine, ends with the phenylalanine, and has 15 residues. The read is trimmed to its CDR3 DNA, 45 bases read in frame from base 1. The entire amount of isolated RNA was reverse transcribed using the High Capacity cDNA Reverse Transcription Kit, so the sequenced TCRB transcripts were expressed ones. Naive, central memory and regulatory T cell samples underwent deep immunoSEQ sequencing, averaging around 3.9 million total reads per sample. Sorted cells were lysed in RLT buffer, and RNA was extracted using DNase-treated RNeasy Micro or Mini kits according to cell number. Each cell subset was processed separately to prevent cross-contamination, with patient and healthy donor samples processed together. Using the immunoSEQ multiplex PCR, TCRB sequences were amplified from cDNA into 87-bp fragments spanning the CDR3 region. Amplicons were sequenced on the Illumina HiSeq platform. Concerning the study's data processing: PCR bias was corrected computationally using synthetic template baselines, and reads within Hamming distance 2 were collapsed, with unmergeable singletons discarded. Reads were aligned against IMGT so that V, D and J genes, CDR3 length and insertions or deletions at six rearrangement sites could be assigned. Within each subset, clonotype counts were normalized to sorted cell number, and only after that were true diversity and Gini coefficients computed with the tcR R package. The overlap coefficient, calculated on TCRB nucleotide sequences, was used to quantify repertoire sharing. As a proxy for the pre-selection repertoire, out-of-frame TCRB sequences from naive cells were analyzed. TCRdb limited this immuneACCESS table to in-frame rearrangements with V and J called. A share of clones is missing; checked studies link under half to unresolved V genes, and the rest is unexplained. The DNA gave D and trimming, while V, J and clone size come from that table. This sample gives 200,000 to 250,000 clones in total; around 9.6% of them show up just once. The ten most abundant clones make up approximately 0.035% of the sample.

Each donor gave one peripheral blood draw, about 110 mL on average, collected into heparinised tubes. Using a panel that included CD45RO, CCR7, CD25, CD127, CD95 and CD27, naive, central memory, regulatory and stem cell-like memory CD4+ T cells were sorted on a BD FACSAria II. A purity above 95% was achieved for all sorted populations. PBMCs were separated immediately by Lymphoprep density gradient centrifugation and were stained directly, without being cultured. To minimize batch effects, samples were stained and sorted in pairs, one healthy donor with one patient per experiment. The V gene is TRBV9 and the J gene is TRBJ2-1; possibly the D gene is TRBD2, per 6 matching bases. The sample consisted of naive CD4+ T cells from blood. What the cell subset or site label conveys for this sample: true naive CD4+ T cells. The clonotype comes from a woman between 18 and 30 years old in good health. The sequenced DNA is TGTGCCAGCAGCTCTCGTCCGGGACTTGTTAATGAGCAGTTCTTC. Its product reads: CASSSRPGLVNEQFF.